One and the same sample provided the 17 T cell receptor beta chains below, sequenced in a study of technical replicates of blood from a few donors. This table comes from immunoSEQ multiplex PCR, and its TCRdb copy is limited to in-frame clones, with some not included. The repertoire has 58,000 or so clones, about 90% of them found once; the top ten carry about 5.1%. Sequenced: PBMCs. Receptor source: a human donor in good health. Some clones in this sample may be carry-over from other donors' samples.

In its sample, this clone was seen a few times. This sample also contains other DNA sequences that code for the same CDR3. The gene calls are TRBV5-6 and TRBJ1-1; D is undetermined. Trimming removed 0 bases from V and 6 bases from J, with 3 bases in between. Germline CDR1 SGHDT, CDR2 YYEEEE. CDR3 length: 11 amino acids. The DNA for the CDR3 is TGTGCCAGCAGCTTGGACTCTGAAGCTTTCTTT. Translated, it gives CASSLDSEAFF.

The V call is TRBV7-3, the J call TRBJ2-5; 12 bases map to TRBD2. The CDR3 extends over 16 amino acids. Germline CDR1 SGHTA, CDR2 FQGTGA. With V trimmed by 5 bases and J by 5 bases, 9 bases remained unmatched. The CDR3 nucleotides read TGTGCCAGCAGCCGGGGAGGACTAGCGGGGACGGAGACCCAGTACTTC. It encodes CASSRGGLAGTETQYF. The whole variable domain, filled in from reference TRBV7-3 and TRBJ2-5, reads GAGVSQTPSNKVTEKGKYVELRCDPISGHTALYWYRQSLGQGPEFLIYFQGTGAADDSGLPNDRFFAVRPEGSVSTLKIQRTERGDSAVYLCASSRGGLAGTETQYFGPGTRLLVL.

The rearrangement joins TRBV19 to TRBJ2-5; TRBD2 agrees at 13 bases. CDR3 length: 16 residues. CDR1 is LNHDA, CDR2 SQIVND, per germline (reference sequence). The V and J ends lost 5 bases and 5 bases, in that order; junction bases with no gene match: 8. The CDR3 DNA is TGTGCCAGTAGTCCCCGGACTAGCGGGAGAGGGGAGACCCAGTACTTC. Translating it yields CASSPRTSGRGETQYF.

This chain joins TRBV7-9 and TRBJ1-4; 10 bases line up with TRBD1. CDR1 is SEHNR and CDR2 is FQNEAQ in the germline V gene (reference sequence). V shed 0 bases, J shed 1 base, and the junction held 2 bases outside the gene matches. CDR3 length equals 17 residues. The DNA of the CDR3 is TGTGCCAGCAGCTTAGCGGGACAGGGGATAACTAATGAAAAACTGTTTTTT. Translating gives CASSLAGQGITNEKLFF.

The chain combines TRBV5-1 with TRBJ2-5; 7 nucleotides line up with TRBD1. The CDR3 totals 15 residues. With 4 bases clipped from V and 2 bases from J, the junction kept 8 bases outside the gene matches. Germline CDR1 SGHRS, CDR2 YFSETQ. CDR3 sequence (DNA): TGCGCCAGCAGCCTATGGACAGGCTATCAAGAGACCCAGTACTTC. Translating gives CASSLWTGYQETQYF.

J is TRBJ1-4 and V is TRBV7-7, with D perhaps TRBD1 (6 bases). The CDR3 is made up of 15 amino acids. The germline V gene has CDR1 SSHAT and CDR2 FNYEAQ (reference sequence). V was cut by 5 bases and J by 7 bases, with 17 bases left in between. The CDR3 DNA is TGTGCCAGCAGCCCGACGGGGGGGCCGGGTGAAAAACTGTTTTTT. Translation gives CASSPTGGPGEKLFF.

The rearrangement uses TRBV7-9 and TRBJ2-3; a possible D gene is TRBD1 (6 bases). Germline CDR1 and CDR2: SEHNR and FQNEAQ (reference sequence). The length of the CDR3 is 14 residues. V dropped 3 bases and J dropped 2 bases, with 9 bases sitting between them. This chain's CDR3 is CASSFTGNTDTQYF. The CDR3 coding sequence is TGTGCCAGCAGCTTTACAGGGAACACAGATACGCAGTATTTT.

The genes are TRBV4-1 and TRBJ2-7; tentative D call: TRBD2 (6 bases). The germline gives CDR1 MGHRA, CDR2 YSYEKL. The CDR3 totals 12 residues. Trimming cost V 10 bases and J 3 bases, with 13 bases left between them. CDR3 coding DNA: TGCGCCACCAGGGACTCTAACTACGAGCAGTACTTC. Protein sequence: CATRDSNYEQYF.

The chain is built from TRBV6-6 and TRBJ1-6, with D unresolved. Trimming cost V 8 bases and J 4 bases, with 9 bases left between them. Germline values: CDR1 MNHNY, CDR2 SVGAGI (reference sequence). The length of the CDR3 is 13 residues. In nucleotides, the CDR3 is TGTGCCAGCTGGAGAGAATATAATTCACCCCTCCACTTT. It yields the protein CASWREYNSPLHF.

About this clone itself: An end of the junction differs from the germline gene, which may be a read error. The rearrangement uses TRBV4-3 and TRBJ2-1, with TRBD2 identical over 8 bases. The CDR3 has 15 residues. In germline, CDR1 is LGHNA, CDR2 YSLEER. CDR3 bases: TGCGCCAGCAGTCAAGCGGGGGTCTCCTACAATGAGCAGTTCTTC. Its protein product is CASSQAGVSYNEQFF.

The chain employs TRBV12-2 and TRBJ2-1; TRBD2 is the table's D call, not checked against the DNA. TRBV12-2 is termed a pseudogene. CDR3 length equals 18 residues. The CDR3 region has the DNA TGTGCAAGTCGTCCCCCTCCTCAATTGCGGGAGAGGTCCAATGAGCAGTTCTTC. Protein sequence: CASRPPPQLRERSNEQFF.

This chain links TRBV6-1 with TRBJ1-1; D is ambiguous. This CDR3 has 15 residues. Germline CDR1 is MNHNS and CDR2 is SASEGT. Trimming stripped 0 bases from V and 1 base from J, with 9 bases between. The CDR3 here is CASSEAARRNTEAFF. CDR3 bases: TGTGCCAGCAGTGAAGCCGCCAGAAGGAACACTGAAGCTTTCTTT.

The rearrangement joins TRBV5-5 to TRBJ1-2; no reliable D call. Germline values: CDR1 SGHKS, CDR2 YYEKEE (reference sequence). The CDR3 consists of 17 residues. The ends were cut back, 5 bases at V and 2 bases at J, with 22 bases in the middle. The CDR3 is CASSSLGGGSGNYGYTF. For the CDR3, the DNA is TGTGCCAGCAGTTCTCTCGGAGGCGGCTCGGGGAACTATGGCTACACCTTC.

The chain has TRBV30 and TRBJ2-7, with 10 bases matching TRBD1. The CDR3 consists of 14 residues. After removal of 0 bases from V and 7 bases from J, the junction contained 6 bases not matched to a gene. Looked up from germline, CDR1 is GTSNPN and CDR2 is SVGIG (reference sequence). The CDR3 reads CAWSVDRGLGEQYF. In DNA, the CDR3 is TGTGCCTGGAGTGTAGACAGGGGGCTGGGGGAGCAGTACTTC.

The chain links TRBV7-2 to TRBJ2-2; D gene uncertain. The length of the CDR3 is 13 residues. Germline CDR1 SGHTA, CDR2 FQGNSA. Trimming stripped 4 bases from V and 2 bases from J, with 5 bases between. This chain's CDR3 is CASSSSNTGELFF. As DNA, the CDR3 is TGTGCCAGCAGCTCTAGTAACACCGGGGAGCTGTTTTTT.

This rearrangement joins TRBV7-9 to TRBJ2-5, with 14 nucleotides matching TRBD2. Germline lookup yields CDR1 SEHNR and CDR2 FQNEAQ (reference sequence). Trimming cost V 1 base and J 0 bases; bases outside gene matches: 4. CDR3 length: 18 residues. The CDR3 sequence is CASSLGKTSGRDQETQYF. The DNA of the CDR3 is TGTGCCAGCAGCTTAGGCAAGACTAGCGGGAGGGACCAAGAGACCCAGTACTTC.

The genes are TRBV7-9 and TRBJ2-2; 8 positions agree with TRBD1. Germline loops: CDR1 SEHNR, CDR2 FQNEAQ (reference sequence). The trim removed 5 bases at V and 6 bases at J, leaving 8 bases unmatched. The CDR3 has 15 amino acids. CDR3 sequence (DNA): TGTGCCAGCAGCCCCGACAGGGGTTTCGCCGGGGAGCTGTTTTTT. The encoded protein is CASSPDRGFAGELFF.